The subject of this entry is one TCR beta chain. The sample belongs to a study of blood T cell repertoires in COVID-19. Study summary: Some COVID-19 samples were acute and others convalescent; all came from the United States, Italy and Spain. The analysed material was cDNA or gDNA that came from T cells, B-cell-depleted T cells, or PBMCs.

In the original processing: Amplified reference gene primers provided the basis for estimating nucleated cell counts. Assay: immunoSEQ multiplex PCR; the TCRdb copy retains only in-frame clones and omits some. The DNA was the basis for D and trimming; V, J and clone size are from that table. Here the sample spans some 260,000 clones, around 88% being singletons. The CDR3 extends over 13 amino acids. CDR1 MRHNA and CDR2 SNTAGT come from the germline V gene. V was trimmed by 4 bases and J by 4 bases, leaving 9 bases between them. The chain joins TRBV6-4 to TRBJ2-3; tentatively, D is TRBD1 (5 bases). The sequenced sample consisted of peripheral blood. The clonotype was recovered from an elderly man with acute or convalescent COVID-19. CDR3 sequence (DNA): TGTGCCAGCAGTGTAGGACAAGCAGATACGCAGTATTTT. Translation: CASSVGQADTQYF.